This TCR beta chain derives from a study of blood T cell repertoires in COVID-19. Study-level information: Sites in the United States, Italy and Spain provided acute and convalescent COVID-19 samples.

Clones were sequenced by immunoSEQ multiplex PCR, and TCRdb holds only the in-frame ones, with some missing. Altogether a few hundred thousand clones are present, approximately 90% being singletons, with the ten largest covering around 2%. CDR3 length: 15 residues. Looked up from germline, CDR1 is LGHDT and CDR2 is YNNKEL (reference sequence). Trimming removed 2 bases from V and 7 bases from J; junction bases left unmatched: 7. Sample: PBMCs or T cells enriched from blood (not recorded which). The chain is built from TRBV3-1 (or the pseudogene TRBV3-2) and TRBJ2-1; 8 positions agree with TRBD2. This receptor was taken from a woman aged 55-69 years in a cohort exposed to, infected with or recovered from COVID-19 (not recorded which). Written as DNA, the CDR3 is TGTGCCAGCAGCCAAATAGGGCCTAGCGGGAATGAGCAGTTCTTC. The encoded protein is CASSQIGPSGNEQFF.